The TCR beta chain under discussion was sequenced for a study of blood T cell repertoires in COVID-19. As for the study in general: Material from acute and convalescent COVID-19 was sourced from the United States, Italy and Spain.

Assignment of participants to cohorts was predicated upon participant-reported clinical history. In the source study's methods: Quantification of nucleated cells was approximated via reference gene primer amplification. Profiling relied on immunoSEQ multiplex PCR, and the TCRdb table lists in-frame clones only, not all of them. That table furnishes V, J and clone size, whereas the DNA furnished D and trimming. In the table there are roughly 200,000 clones, roughly nine tenths of which are singletons. Per germline, CDR1 LGHNA and CDR2 YNFKEQ. V lost 0 bases and J lost 0, with 6 bases in between. The CDR3 sequence is 15 residues long.

The chain has TRBV4-2 and TRBJ1-3; D is unclear. Sequenced: PBMCs or T cells enriched from blood (not recorded which). This TCR was sampled from a woman in her twenties or thirties who had recovered from COVID-19. The CDR3 bases are TGTGCCAGCAGCCAAGACGGCGGCTCTGGAAACACCATATATTTT. It codes for CASSQDGGSGNTIYF.